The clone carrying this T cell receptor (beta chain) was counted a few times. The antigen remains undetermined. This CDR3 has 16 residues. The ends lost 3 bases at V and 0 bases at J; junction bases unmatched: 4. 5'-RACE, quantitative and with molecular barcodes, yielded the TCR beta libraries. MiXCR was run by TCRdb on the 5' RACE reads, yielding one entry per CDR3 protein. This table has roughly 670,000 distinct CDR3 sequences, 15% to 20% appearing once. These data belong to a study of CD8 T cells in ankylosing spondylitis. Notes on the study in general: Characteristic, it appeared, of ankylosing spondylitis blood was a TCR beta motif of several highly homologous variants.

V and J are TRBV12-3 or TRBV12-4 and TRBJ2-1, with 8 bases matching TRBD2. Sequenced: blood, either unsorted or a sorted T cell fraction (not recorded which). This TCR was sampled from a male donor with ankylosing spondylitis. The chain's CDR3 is CASSFIAGSSYNEQFF. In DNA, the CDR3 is TGTGCCAGCAGTTTCATAGCGGGGAGCTCCTACAATGAGCAGTTCTTC.